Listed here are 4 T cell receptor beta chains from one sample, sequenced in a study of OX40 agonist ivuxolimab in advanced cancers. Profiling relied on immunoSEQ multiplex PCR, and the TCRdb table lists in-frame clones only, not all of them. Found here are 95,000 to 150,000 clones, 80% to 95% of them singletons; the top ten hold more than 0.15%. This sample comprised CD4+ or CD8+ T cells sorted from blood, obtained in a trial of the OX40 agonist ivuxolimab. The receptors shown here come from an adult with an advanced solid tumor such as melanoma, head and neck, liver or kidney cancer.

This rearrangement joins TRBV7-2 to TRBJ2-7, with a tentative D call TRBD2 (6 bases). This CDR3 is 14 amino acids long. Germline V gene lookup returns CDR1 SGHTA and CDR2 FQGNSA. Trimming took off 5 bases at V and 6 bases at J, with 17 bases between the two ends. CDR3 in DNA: TGTGCCAGCAGCGCGGGACCCGGACTCCTCGAGCAGTACTTC. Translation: CASSAGPGLLEQYF.

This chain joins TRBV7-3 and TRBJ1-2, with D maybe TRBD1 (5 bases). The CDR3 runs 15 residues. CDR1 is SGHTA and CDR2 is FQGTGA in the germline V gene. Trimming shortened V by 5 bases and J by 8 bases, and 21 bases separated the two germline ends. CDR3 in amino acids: CASSPSRDGVEGYTF. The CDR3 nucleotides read TGTGCCAGCAGCCCCTCCCGGGACGGGGTGGAAGGCTACACCTTC.

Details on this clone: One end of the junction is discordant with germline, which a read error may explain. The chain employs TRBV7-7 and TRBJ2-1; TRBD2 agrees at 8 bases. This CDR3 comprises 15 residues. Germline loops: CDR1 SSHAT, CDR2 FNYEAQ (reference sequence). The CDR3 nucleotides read TGTGCCAGCAGCTTAGACCGGGGGGGGTCCAGGGAGCTGTTCTTC. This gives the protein CASSLDRGGSRELFF. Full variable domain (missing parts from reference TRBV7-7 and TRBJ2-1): GAGVSQSPRYKVTKRGQDVTLRCDPISSHATLYWYQQALGQGPEFLTYFNYEAQPDKSGLPSDRFSAERPEGSISTLTIQRTEQRDSAMYRCASSLDRGGSRELFFGPGTRLTVL.

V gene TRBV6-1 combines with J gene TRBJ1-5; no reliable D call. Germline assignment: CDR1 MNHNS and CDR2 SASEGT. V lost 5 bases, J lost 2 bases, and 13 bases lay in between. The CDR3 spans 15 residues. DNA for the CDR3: TGTGCCAGCAGTTCGGGAGTGGTAGGCAATCAGCCCCAGCATTTT. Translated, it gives CASSSGVVGNQPQHF.